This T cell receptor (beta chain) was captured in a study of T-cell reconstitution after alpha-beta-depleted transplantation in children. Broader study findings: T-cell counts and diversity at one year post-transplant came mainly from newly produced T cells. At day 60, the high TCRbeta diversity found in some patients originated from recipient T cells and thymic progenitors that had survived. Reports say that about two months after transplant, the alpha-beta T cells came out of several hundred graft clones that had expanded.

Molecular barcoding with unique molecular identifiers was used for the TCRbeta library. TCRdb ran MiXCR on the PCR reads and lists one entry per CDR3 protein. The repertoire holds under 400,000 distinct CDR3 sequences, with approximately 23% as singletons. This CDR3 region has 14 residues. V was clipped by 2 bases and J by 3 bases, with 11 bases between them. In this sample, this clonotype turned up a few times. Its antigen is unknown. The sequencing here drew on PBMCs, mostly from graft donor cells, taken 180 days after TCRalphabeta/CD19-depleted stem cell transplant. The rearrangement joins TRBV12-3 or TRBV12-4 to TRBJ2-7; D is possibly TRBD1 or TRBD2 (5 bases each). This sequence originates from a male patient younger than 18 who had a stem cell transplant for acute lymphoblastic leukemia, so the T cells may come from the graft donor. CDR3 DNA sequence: TGTGCCAGCAGTTTAAGGGGAGCACACTACGAGCAGTACTTC. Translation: CASSLRGAHYEQYF.